This T cell receptor (beta chain) comes out of a study of beta chain features in type 1 diabetes. This CDR3 region has 12 residues. The germline V gene encodes CDR1 SNHLY and CDR2 FYNNEI. V dropped 6 bases and J dropped 2 bases, with 7 bases sitting between them. In this sample, this clone turned up a few times. Expressed TCRB transcripts got sequenced, as all isolated RNA was reverse transcribed. TCRdb keeps only in-frame clones here, not all; method: immunoSEQ multiplex PCR. The table has about 140,000 clones, 6% to 7.5% seen once. The specimen was central memory CD4+ T cells from blood. The clonotype comes from a woman aged 25 to 39 in good health. This chain links TRBV2 with TRBJ1-1; D unresolved. This CDR3 is CASRDTNTEAFF. The DNA of the CDR3 is TGTGCCAGCAGAGACACAAACACTGAAGCTTTCTTT. Full variable domain (outside the CDR3, taken from reference TRBV2 and TRBJ1-1): EPEVTQTPSHQVTQMGQEVILRCVPISNHLYFYWYRQILGQKVEFLVSFYNNEISEKSEIFDDQFSVERPDGSNFTLKIRSTKLEDSAMYFCASRDTNTEAFFGQGTRLTVV.